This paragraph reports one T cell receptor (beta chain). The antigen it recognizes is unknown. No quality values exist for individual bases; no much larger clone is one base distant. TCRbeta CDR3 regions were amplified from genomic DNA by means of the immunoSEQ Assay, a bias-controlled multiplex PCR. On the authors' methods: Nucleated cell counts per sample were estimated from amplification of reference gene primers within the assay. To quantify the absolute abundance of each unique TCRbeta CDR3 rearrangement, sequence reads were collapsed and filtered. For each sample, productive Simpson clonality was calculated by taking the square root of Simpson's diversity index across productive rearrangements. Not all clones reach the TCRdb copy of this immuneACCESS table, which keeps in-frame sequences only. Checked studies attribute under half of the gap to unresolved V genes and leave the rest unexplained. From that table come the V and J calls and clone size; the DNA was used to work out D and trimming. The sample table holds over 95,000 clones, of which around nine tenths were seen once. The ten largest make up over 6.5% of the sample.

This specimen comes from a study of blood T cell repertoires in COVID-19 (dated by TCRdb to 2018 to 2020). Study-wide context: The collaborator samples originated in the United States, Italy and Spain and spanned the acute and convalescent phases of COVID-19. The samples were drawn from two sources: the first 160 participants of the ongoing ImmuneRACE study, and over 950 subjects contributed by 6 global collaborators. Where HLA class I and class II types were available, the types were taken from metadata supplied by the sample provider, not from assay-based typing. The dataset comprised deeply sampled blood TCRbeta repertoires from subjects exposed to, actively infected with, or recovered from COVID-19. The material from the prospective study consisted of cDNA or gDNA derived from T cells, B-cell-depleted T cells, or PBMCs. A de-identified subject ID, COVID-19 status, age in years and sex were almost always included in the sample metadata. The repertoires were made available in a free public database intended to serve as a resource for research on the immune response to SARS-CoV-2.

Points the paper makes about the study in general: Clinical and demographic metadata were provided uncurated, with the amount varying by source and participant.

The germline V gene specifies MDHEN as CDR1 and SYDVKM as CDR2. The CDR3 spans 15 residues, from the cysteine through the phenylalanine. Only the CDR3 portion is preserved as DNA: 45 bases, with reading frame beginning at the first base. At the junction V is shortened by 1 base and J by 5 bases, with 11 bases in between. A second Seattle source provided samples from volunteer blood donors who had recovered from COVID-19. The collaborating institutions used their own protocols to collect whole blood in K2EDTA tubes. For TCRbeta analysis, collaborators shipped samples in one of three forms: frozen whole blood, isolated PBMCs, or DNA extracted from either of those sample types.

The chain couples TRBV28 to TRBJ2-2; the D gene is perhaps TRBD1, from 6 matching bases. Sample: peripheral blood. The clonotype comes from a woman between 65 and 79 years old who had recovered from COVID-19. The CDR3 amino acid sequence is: CASSLYRARTGELFF. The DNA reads TGTGCCAGCAGTTTATACAGGGCGCGGACCGGGGAGCTGTTTTTT.